Following are 21 T cell receptor beta chains from one sample sequenced in a study of blood T cell repertoires in COVID-19. Measured with immunoSEQ multiplex PCR; TCRdb has only the in-frame clones, and not every one. The sample has 300,000 to 450,000 clones, about four fifths seen once; the top ten hold roughly 1.2%. Source material: peripheral blood. These receptors were collected from a human donor with acute or convalescent COVID-19. The donor label of this sample is uncertain.

The table lists this clone with many counts. The rearrangement joins TRBV7-6 to TRBJ2-1; TRBD2 aligns across 9 bases. V lost 1 base to trimming and J lost 8 bases; unmatched junction nucleotides: 3. From germline, CDR1 is SGHVS and CDR2 FNYEAQ. This CDR3 is built from 14 residues. The CDR3 DNA reads TGTGCCAGCAGCTTAGAATTAGCGGGAGATGAGCAGTTCTTC. As protein: CASSLELAGDEQFF.

The V and J genes are TRBV7-2 and TRBJ1-2, with 8 bases lining up with TRBD1. Germline lookup yields CDR1 SGHTA and CDR2 FQGNSA. J gave up 3 bases and V 4 bases, and 7 bases lay outside the gene matches. The CDR3 is made up of 15 amino acids. This chain's CDR3 is CASSSGTGQYYGYTF. The CDR3 DNA reads TGTGCCAGCAGCTCCGGGACAGGCCAATACTATGGCTACACCTTC.

The chain couples TRBV28 to TRBJ2-5, with a possible D match to TRBD2 (7 bases). This CDR3 contains 17 residues. V lost 3 bases, J lost 2 bases, and 19 bases lay in between. Germline CDR1 is MDHEN and CDR2 is SYDVKM. DNA for the CDR3: TGTGCCAGCAGTTTGGGGGGGCGGGGACGGATACAAGAGACCCAGTACTTC. Its translation is CASSLGGRGRIQETQYF.

This rearrangement joins TRBV9 to TRBJ2-1; 9 bases match TRBD2. The germline V gene has CDR1 SGDLS and CDR2 YYNGEE. The V and J ends lost 0 bases and 5 bases, in that order; junction bases with no gene match: 6. The CDR3 sequence is 16 residues long. CDR3 protein: CASSVGPSGINNEQFF. The CDR3 coding sequence is TGTGCCAGCAGCGTAGGACCTAGCGGGATTAACAATGAGCAGTTCTTC.

The V gene is TRBV7-3, the J gene TRBJ2-3; the match to TRBD2 covers 8 bases. V trimming: 1 base; J trimming: 5 bases; junction bases outside the gene matches: 32. The CDR3 consists of 24 residues. Germline values: CDR1 SGHTA, CDR2 FQGTGA. In DNA form, the CDR3 reads TGTGCCAGCAGCTTAATTTCCCGGGCCCGACTCCCCGACTTGAGCGGGAGTCGCGTAGATACGCAGTATTTT. This codes for CASSLISRARLPDLSGSRVDTQYF.

The CDR3, as DNA: TGTGCCAGCAGTTTACGGGGGGATGAGCAGTTCTTC. It translates to CASSLRGDEQFF. The chain combines TRBV12-3 or TRBV12-4 with TRBJ2-1; TRBD2 aligns across 7 bases. V was pared by 2 bases and J by 8 bases, with 0 bases of the junction left unmatched. The CDR3 runs 12 residues.

This clone showed up many times. CDR3 nucleotide sequence: TGTGCCAGCAGCCCTGTACGGACTAGCGGGGGGTACAATGAGCAGTTCTTC. Translating gives CASSPVRTSGGYNEQFF. This sequence joins TRBV3-1 (or the pseudogene TRBV3-2) and TRBJ2-1; TRBD2 aligns across 14 bases. Germline CDR1 reads LGHDT; CDR2 reads YNNKEL (reference sequence). The length of the CDR3 is 17 residues. V lost 4 bases, J lost 4 bases, and 6 bases stayed unmatched.

V usage is TRBV6-5 and J usage is TRBJ1-1; no firm D call. Trimming removed 5 bases at V and 1 base at J, with 8 bases between. Germline assignment: CDR1 MNHEY and CDR2 SVGAGI. The CDR3 has 13 amino acids. As DNA, the CDR3 is TGTGCCAGCAGTCTTACAGCGAACACTGAAGCTTTCTTT. It is translated as CASSLTANTEAFF.

The V and J genes are TRBV6-5 and TRBJ1-2; 7 bases match TRBD1. The V gene end was trimmed by 5 bases and the J gene end by 4 bases; junction bases not matched to a gene: 10. The CDR3 has 15 amino acids. Looked up from germline, CDR1 is MNHEY and CDR2 is SVGAGI. The CDR3 sequence: CASSPLGQVRYGYTF. Here the CDR3 DNA reads TGTGCCAGCAGTCCCCTCGGACAGGTTCGCTATGGCTACACCTTC.

This chain uses TRBV7-6 with TRBJ2-7; D is possibly TRBD1 (5 bases). The CDR3 runs 17 residues. V was pared by 2 bases and J by 0 bases, with 17 bases between. Germline CDR1 is SGHVS and CDR2 is FNYEAQ. The CDR3 sequence: CASSLPPGPTSSYEQYF. The CDR3 DNA sequence: TGTGCCAGCAGCTTACCCCCAGGGCCAACCAGCTCCTACGAGCAGTACTTC. Full variable domain (rest looked up from reference TRBV7-6 and TRBJ2-7): GAGVSQSPRYKVTKRGQDVALRCDPISGHVSLYWYRQALGQGPEFLTYFNYEAQQDKSGLPNDRFSAERPEGSISTLTIQRTEQRDSAMYRCASSLPPGPTSSYEQYFGPGTRLTVT.

The chain combines TRBV12-5 with TRBJ1-2, with D tentatively TRBD1 (5 bases). Looked up from germline, CDR1 is LGHNT and CDR2 is FRNRAP. The V end lost 0 bases, the J end lost 6 bases, and 17 bases lay between the germline ends. This CDR3 is 16 amino acids long. Here the CDR3 reads CASGLVLDSRPDGYTF. In nucleotides, the CDR3 is TGTGCTAGTGGTTTGGTACTCGACAGTCGGCCCGATGGCTACACCTTC.

This clone was observed a few times. V usage is TRBV5-1 and J usage is TRBJ1-4, with a possible D match to TRBD1 (5 bases). This CDR3 has 18 residues. V was trimmed by 0 bases and J by 8 bases, leaving 23 bases between them. CDR1 and CDR2 (germline): SGHRS, YFSETQ. The CDR3 sequence: CASSLGAPGLRIKEKLFF. The CDR3 bases are TGCGCCAGCAGCTTGGGGGCACCGGGACTCCGTATTAAGGAAAAACTGTTTTTT.

CDR3 loop: CASSLLMTSGGYNEQFF. The CDR3 nucleotides read TGCGCCAGCAGCCTGTTAATGACTAGCGGGGGATACAATGAGCAGTTCTTC. The rearrangement joins TRBV5-1 to TRBJ2-1, with TRBD2 matching 12 bases. The CDR3 loop spans 17 amino acids. Germline V gives CDR1 SGHRS, CDR2 YFSETQ. With 4 bases clipped from V and 4 bases from J, the junction kept 9 bases outside the gene matches.

This chain's CDR3 is CASTRGVDYGYTF. In DNA, the CDR3 is TGTGCCAGCACCAGGGGGGTAGACTATGGCTACACCTTC. This chain connects TRBV25-1 to TRBJ1-2; TRBD1 matches at 7 bases. The CDR3 totals 13 residues. With 7 bases clipped from V and 3 bases from J, the junction kept 5 bases outside the gene matches. From germline, CDR1 is MGHDK and CDR2 SYGVNS.

The chain employs TRBV28 and TRBJ1-6; D perhaps matches TRBD1 (5 bases). V lost 7 bases to trimming and J lost 1 base, with 17 bases between them. This CDR3 region has 17 residues. CDR1 and CDR2 from the germline V gene are MDHEN and SYDVKM. The CDR3 DNA sequence: TGTGCCAGCAACGGGGCGGGGAGCTTGTCCTATAATTCACCCCTCCACTTT. Translating it yields CASNGAGSLSYNSPLHF.

This chain joins TRBV7-8 and TRBJ2-3; tentative D call: TRBD1 (5 bases). The germline V gene has CDR1 SGHVS and CDR2 FQNEAQ. This CDR3 comprises 17 residues. The germline V and J ends were trimmed by 1 base and 3 bases, with 17 bases remaining between them. The CDR3 nucleotides read TGTGCCAGCAGCTTAGATGAGGTCAGGGCGGCTACAGATACGCAGTATTTT. Protein sequence: CASSLDEVRAATDTQYF. Full variable domain (rest looked up from reference TRBV7-8 and TRBJ2-3): GAGVSQSPRYKVAKRGQDVALRCDPISGHVSLFWYQQALGQGPEFLTYFQNEAQLDKSGLPSDRFFAERPEGSVSTLKIQRTQQEDSAVYLCASSLDEVRAATDTQYFGPGTRLTVL.

This chain joins TRBV6-5 and TRBJ1-6; D is perhaps TRBD1 (6 bases). Trimming pared 2 bases from V and 3 bases from J, leaving 8 bases between. The V gene's germline CDR1 is MNHEY and CDR2 SVGAGI. The CDR3 totals 15 residues. The chain's CDR3 is CASSYIGGYNSPLHF. In DNA, the CDR3 is TGTGCCAGCAGTTACATAGGGGGCTATAATTCACCCCTCCACTTT.

The chain uses TRBV6-6 and TRBJ2-5; 7 bases are a match to TRBD1. The CDR3 length is 14 residues. The germline gives CDR1 MNHNY, CDR2 SVGAGI (reference sequence). V gave up 6 bases and J gave up 10 bases; unmatched junction bases: 14. CDR3 sequence: CASSWGDREEGQYF. The CDR3, as DNA: TGTGCCAGCAGCTGGGGAGACAGGGAAGAAGGCCAGTACTTC.

This clone occurred a few times. V gene TRBV20-1 combines with J gene TRBJ2-1, with a weak D call TRBD1 (5 bases). Germline CDR1 is DFQATT and CDR2 is SNEGSKA (reference sequence). V was trimmed by 3 bases and J by 6 bases, leaving 15 bases between them. CDR3 size: 14 residues. In DNA, the CDR3 is TGCAGTGCTAGTCAGGACACTTGGGGCAATGAGCAGTTCTTC. Its translation is CSASQDTWGNEQFF.

V gene TRBV7-6 combines with J gene TRBJ2-7, with TRBD1 identical over 8 bases. The germline V gene has CDR1 SGHVS and CDR2 FNYEAQ. The V and J ends lost 2 bases and 5 bases, in that order; junction bases with no gene match: 8. This CDR3 is built from 15 residues. The chain's CDR3 is CASSLTDRGVNEQYF. CDR3 nucleotide sequence: TGTGCCAGCAGCTTAACTGACAGGGGTGTAAACGAGCAGTACTTC.

This clone is a singleton in its sample. The V call is TRBV19, the J call TRBJ2-5, with 9 nucleotides matching TRBD2. The CDR3 runs to 15 residues. The germline CDR1 and CDR2 sequences are LNHDA and SQIVND (reference sequence). The trim removed 1 base at V and 5 bases at J, leaving 5 bases unmatched. CDR3 residues: CASSIVPSGTETQYF. The CDR3, as DNA: TGTGCCAGTAGTATAGTCCCTAGCGGGACCGAGACCCAGTACTTC. The whole variable domain, filled in from reference TRBV19 and TRBJ2-5, reads DGGITQSPKYLFRKEGQNVTLSCEQNLNHDAMYWYRQDPGQGLRLIYYSQIVNDFQKGDIAEGYSVSREKKESFPLTVTSAQKNPTAFYLCASSIVPSGTETQYFGPGTRLLVL.